These 27 T cell receptor beta chains were sequenced from one sample in a study of cytomegalovirus exposure and HLA in healthy donors. Some clones are missing from TCRdb's copy, which holds only in-frame ones; the method was immunoSEQ multiplex PCR. This table has over 65,000 clones, about 95% appearing once. The material sequenced was PBMCs. All receptors come from a woman aged 18 to 35 in good health and CMV-seropositive.

The chain has TRBV6-5 and TRBJ2-2, with 7 bases matching TRBD1. Germline V gives CDR1 MNHEY, CDR2 SVGAGI. The CDR3 runs to 16 residues. V was clipped by 3 bases and J by 4 bases; unmatched bases: 8. The CDR3, as DNA: TGTGCCAGCAGTTATGGGCAGGGGGTAGGCACCGGGGAGCTGTTTTTT. It specifies CASSYGQGVGTGELFF.

The gene calls are TRBV19 and TRBJ2-1; 7 nucleotides match TRBD1. The germline V gene encodes CDR1 LNHDA and CDR2 SQIVND (reference sequence). Trimming removed 5 bases from V and 14 bases from J; junction bases left unmatched: 18. CDR3 length equals 15 residues. CDR3 sequence (DNA): TGTGCCAGTAGTGGCGAGGGGGCAGGGTCCCCGAAGAAGTTCTTC. Translation gives CASSGEGAGSPKKFF.

The V call is TRBV4-1, the J call TRBJ2-7, with D perhaps TRBD2 (7 bases). V was cut by 0 bases and J by 4 bases, with 13 bases left in between. Germline V CDR1 and CDR2: MGHRA, YSYEKL. This CDR3 contains 15 residues. The CDR3 is CASSQDRGARYEQYF. The CDR3 nucleotides read TGCGCCAGCAGCCAAGATCGGGGGGCTCGGTACGAGCAGTACTTC.

Here the CDR3 reads CAWGEGLYNEQFF. The CDR3 DNA reads as TGTGCCTGGGGGGAGGGACTTTACAATGAGCAGTTCTTC. The J gene is TRBJ2-1, the V gene TRBV30; TRBD2 agrees at 7 bases. V was pared by 5 bases and J by 4 bases, with 5 bases of the junction left unmatched. The CDR3 has 13 amino acids. CDR1 and CDR2 (germline): GTSNPN, SVGIG (reference sequence).

V and J are TRBV18 and TRBJ2-7, with TRBD1 matching 8 bases. Losses at the gene ends were 3 bases for V and 5 bases for J; bases not matched to a gene: 12. The CDR3 has 16 residues. Germline values: CDR1 KGHSH, CDR2 LQKENI. The chain's CDR3 is CASSPFRTGSGNEQYF. DNA of the CDR3: TGTGCCAGCTCACCCTTCAGGACAGGGTCTGGGAACGAGCAGTACTTC.

This clone was counted a single time. The genes are TRBV11-2 and TRBJ1-3, with a weak D call TRBD1 (5 bases). Germline V gives CDR1 SGHAT, CDR2 FQNNGV. This CDR3 spans 11 amino acids. V shed 2 bases and J shed 10 bases, with 6 bases lying between them. The CDR3 is CASSLRGTIYF. CDR3 DNA sequence: TGTGCCAGCAGCTTAAGGGGTACCATATATTTT.

This chain connects TRBV9 to TRBJ2-2, with TRBD1 matching 7 bases. The trim removed 0 bases at V and 5 bases at J, leaving 7 bases unmatched. The CDR3 is 16 residues long. The germline V gene has CDR1 SGDLS and CDR2 YYNGEE. CDR3 loop: CASSVEGTELTGELFF. CDR3 DNA sequence: TGTGCCAGCAGCGTAGAGGGGACAGAGTTAACCGGGGAGCTGTTTTTT. Variable domain in full (rest from reference TRBV9 and TRBJ2-2): DSGVTQTPKHLITATGQRVTLRCSPRSGDLSVYWYQQSLDQGLQFLIQYYNGEERAKGNILERFSAQQFPDLHSELNLSSLELGDSALYFCASSVEGTELTGELFFGEGSRLTVL.

The chain uses TRBV4-3 and TRBJ2-5, with a weak D call TRBD1 (6 bases). V was shortened by 0 bases and J by 5 bases, with 16 bases between the two germline ends. Germline CDR1 is LGHNA and CDR2 is YSLEER. This CDR3 comprises 16 residues. Here the CDR3 DNA reads TGCGCCAGCAGCCAAGATAGCTGGGGACAATGGGAGACCCAGTACTTC. This translates into CASSQDSWGQWETQYF.

The chain employs TRBV29-1 and TRBJ1-1; TRBD1 agrees at 10 bases. Germline CDR1 and CDR2: SQVTM and ANQGSEA. The junction had 3 bases not matched to a gene; V was cut back by 6 bases and J by 5 bases. This CDR3 spans 12 amino acids. The CDR3 is CSVTGGRTEAFF. The CDR3 DNA reads as TGCAGCGTGACAGGGGGCAGGACTGAAGCTTTCTTT. Using reference TRBV29-1 and TRBJ1-1 for the parts outside the CDR3, the full variable domain is SAVISQKPSRDICQRGTSLTIQCQVDSQVTMMFWYRQQPGQSLTLIATANQGSEATYESGFVIDKFPISRPNLTFSTLTVSNMSPEDSSIYLCSVTGGRTEAFFGQGTRLTVV.

The CDR3 loop reads CSVAPQGGYGYTF. In DNA, the CDR3 is TGCAGCGTTGCCCCACAAGGGGGCTATGGCTACACCTTC. The chain couples TRBV29-1 to TRBJ1-2; tentatively, D is TRBD1 (6 bases). The ends were cut back, 4 bases at V and 4 bases at J, with 13 bases in the middle. Per germline, CDR1 SQVTM and CDR2 ANQGSEA. The CDR3 runs 13 residues.

The chain links TRBV11-2 to TRBJ1-1; no reliable D call. This CDR3 is built from 15 residues. Trimming stripped 5 bases from V and 5 bases from J, with 18 bases between. Germline V gene lookup returns CDR1 SGHAT and CDR2 FQNNGV. The CDR3 DNA reads TGTGCCAGCAGCGAAGGAAGGGAGGTGCGTACTGAAGCTTTCTTT. Protein product: CASSEGREVRTEAFF.

CDR3 nucleotides: TGTGCCAGCAGTGAATCCGGGGAAGTGGGCACAGATACGCAGTATTTT. It specifies CASSESGEVGTDTQYF. The chain recombines TRBV2 with TRBJ2-3; a possible D gene is TRBD2 (5 bases). The CDR3 length is 16 residues. V was cut by 2 bases and J by 1 base, with 13 bases left in between. Looked up from germline, CDR1 is SNHLY and CDR2 is FYNNEI.

CDR3 coding DNA: TGTGCCTGGAGTTTTGACCGCGGGCCCAACTACGAGCAGTACTTC. It is translated as CAWSFDRGPNYEQYF. The chain is built from TRBV30 and TRBJ2-7, with a weak D call TRBD2 (5 bases). The ends were cut back, 2 bases at V and 3 bases at J, with 17 bases in the middle. Germline loops: CDR1 GTSNPN, CDR2 SVGIG (reference sequence). This CDR3 spans 15 amino acids.

This chain links TRBV11-3 with TRBJ2-5; D is ambiguous. The V end lost 5 bases, the J end lost 4 bases, and 8 bases lay between the germline ends. Looked up from germline, CDR1 is SGHNT and CDR2 is YENEEA. The CDR3 runs 12 residues. Written as DNA, the CDR3 is TGTGCCAGCAGCCTTTCTTCAGAGACCCAGTACTTC. Amino acids: CASSLSSETQYF.

The chain recombines TRBV11-3 with TRBJ2-5; 9 bases line up with TRBD2. V shed 5 bases and J 4 bases; nucleotides not matched to a gene: 11. In germline, CDR1 is SGHNT, CDR2 YENEEA. The CDR3 has 16 residues. Here the CDR3 DNA reads TGTGCCAGCAGCCCAGTGCGGGGGGGCGGTACAGAGACCCAGTACTTC. It encodes CASSPVRGGGTETQYF. Combining the CDR3 with reference TRBV11-3 and TRBJ2-5 gives the whole variable domain EAGVVQSPRYKIIEKKQPVAFWCNPISGHNTLYWYLQNLGQGPELLIRYENEEAVDDSQLPKDRFSAERLKGVDSTLKIQPAELGDSAVYLCASSPVRGGGTETQYFGPGTRLLVL.

CDR3 loop: CASSLIASGGETQYF. CDR3 sequence (DNA): TGTGCCAGCAGCTTAATAGCTAGCGGGGGAGAGACCCAGTACTTC. The genes are TRBV7-9 and TRBJ2-5; 10 bases align to TRBD2. Germline assignment: CDR1 SEHNR and CDR2 FQNEAQ (reference sequence). The CDR3 sequence is 15 residues long. Trimming took 2 bases from V and 4 from J; bases not matched to a gene: 4.

The J gene is TRBJ2-3, the V gene TRBV15; tentatively, D is TRBD1 (5 bases). The CDR3 spans 14 residues. CDR1 LNHNV and CDR2 YYDKDF come from the germline V gene (reference sequence). Trimming pared 1 base from V and 4 bases from J, leaving 9 bases between. The CDR3 reads CATSRGQGPDTQYF. As DNA, the CDR3 is TGTGCCACCAGCAGAGGGCAGGGCCCAGATACGCAGTATTTT.

The chain carries TRBV30 and TRBJ2-1; 10 nucleotides agree with TRBD2. The CDR3 contains 15 residues. CDR1 is GTSNPN and CDR2 is SVGIG in the germline V gene (reference sequence). The J segment lost 8 bases and the V segment lost 2 bases, leaving 9 bases of the junction unmatched. CDR3: CAWSPGTSVLDEQFF. The DNA for the CDR3 is TGTGCCTGGAGTCCCGGGACTAGCGTTTTAGATGAGCAGTTCTTC. Complete variable domain (other parts from reference TRBV30 and TRBJ2-1): SQTIHQWPATLVQPVGSPLSLECTVEGTSNPNLYWYRQAAGRGLQLLFYSVGIGQISSEVPQNLSASRPQDRQFILSSKKLLLSDSGFYLCAWSPGTSVLDEQFFGPGTRLTVL.

V is TRBV4-3 and J is TRBJ1-2; maybe TRBD1 (5 bases). V shed 1 base and J shed 0 bases, with 15 bases lying between them. Per the germline V gene, CDR1 is LGHNA and CDR2 is YSLEER. The CDR3 sequence is 17 residues long. The CDR3 region is CASSQVLGESPNYGYTF. The CDR3 nucleotides are TGCGCCAGCAGCCAAGTTCTAGGGGAATCTCCTAACTATGGCTACACCTTC.

The sample holds one count of this clone. The V gene is TRBV6-6, the J gene TRBJ1-1; TRBD1 is a possible D gene (5 bases). Trimming stripped 8 bases from V and 5 bases from J, with 15 bases between. Germline lookup yields CDR1 MNHNY and CDR2 SVGAGI (reference sequence). This CDR3 is built from 13 residues. CDR3 nucleotide sequence: TGTGCCAGCTCCGTAGGAGGGGAGACTGAAGCTTTCTTT. It codes for CASSVGGETEAFF.

V is TRBV5-1 and J is TRBJ2-7, with D unresolved. The CDR3 spans 14 residues. Trimming removed 0 bases at V and 3 bases at J, with 10 bases between. Germline lookup yields CDR1 SGHRS and CDR2 YFSETQ. The CDR3 nucleotides read TGCGCCAGCAGCTTGGCCTTCGTGTTCTACGAGCAGTACTTC. Translating it yields CASSLAFVFYEQYF.

This clone showed up just once. The chain couples TRBV6-6 to TRBJ1-5; 8 bases are shared with TRBD1. CDR1 and CDR2 from the germline V gene are MNHNY and SVGAGI (reference sequence). Germline trimming cut 7 bases from V and 6 bases from J; bases unmatched to any gene: 11. This CDR3 is built from 15 residues. The CDR3 loop reads CASTLDRAGVQPQHF. In DNA form, the CDR3 reads TGTGCCAGCACCCTGGACAGGGCGGGGGTTCAGCCCCAGCATTTT.

This clone occurred once. The chain employs TRBV9 and TRBJ1-4, with 7 bases identical to TRBD1. V shed 0 bases, J shed 5 bases, and the junction held 7 bases outside the gene matches. The germline V gene encodes CDR1 SGDLS and CDR2 YYNGEE. This CDR3 spans 16 amino acids. Here the CDR3 reads CASSVAGTAKNEKLFF. Written as DNA, the CDR3 is TGTGCCAGCAGCGTAGCTGGGACAGCCAAGAATGAAAAACTGTTTTTT.

V is TRBV19 and J is TRBJ2-1; D perhaps matches TRBD1 (5 bases). The CDR3 has 14 residues. Trimming cost V 5 bases and J 4 bases, with 12 bases left between them. Germline values: CDR1 LNHDA, CDR2 SQIVND (reference sequence). The CDR3 coding sequence is TGTGCCAGTAGTCCCCAGGGCCGGTACAATGAGCAGTTCTTC. This encodes CASSPQGRYNEQFF.

The CDR3 spells CAWRSLNEKLFF. DNA of the CDR3: TGTGCCTGGAGGAGCCTTAATGAAAAACTGTTTTTT. The chain is built from TRBV30 and TRBJ1-4; D remains unclear. V lost 3 bases and J 4 bases, leaving 6 bases between the germline ends. The CDR3 is 12 residues long. The germline gives CDR1 GTSNPN, CDR2 SVGIG (reference sequence). Using reference TRBV30 and TRBJ1-4 for the parts outside the CDR3, the full variable domain is SQTIHQWPATLVQPVGSPLSLECTVEGTSNPNLYWYRQAAGRGLQLLFYSVGIGQISSEVPQNLSASRPQDRQFILSSKKLLLSDSGFYLCAWRSLNEKLFFGSGTQLSVL.

This clone was seen a single time. V is TRBV7-2 and J is TRBJ1-2, with TRBD1 matching 9 bases. Germline loops: CDR1 SGHTA, CDR2 FQGNSA. V trimming: 5 bases; J trimming: 6 bases; junction bases outside the gene matches: 10. CDR3 size: 15 residues. The CDR3 DNA reads as TGTGCCAGCAGCGCGAAGGACAGGGGTGGGGATGGCTACACCTTC. It encodes CASSAKDRGGDGYTF.

The chain combines TRBV27 with TRBJ2-7; a weak D match, TRBD2 (5 bases). The CDR3 is 12 residues long. Germline CDR1 and CDR2: MNHEY and SMNVEV (reference sequence). V dropped 6 bases and J dropped 2 bases, with 8 bases sitting between them. The CDR3 DNA reads as TGTGCCAGCAGGGGCGGGCCCTACGAGCAGTACTTC. Translating gives CASRGGPYEQYF.